A single sample gave rise to the 25 T cell receptor beta chains below, sequenced in a study of cytomegalovirus exposure and HLA in healthy donors. This PCR relied on a set of 60 Vbeta primers and 13 Jbeta primers. The data were produced by immunoSEQ multiplex PCR, yet TCRdb's version contains in-frame clones alone and is incomplete. The sample shows approximately 98,000 clones, around 72% of them seen only once. The source material was PBMCs. The receptors stem from a male donor in good health and CMV-seronegative.

The chain has TRBV7-9 and TRBJ2-7, with D possibly matching TRBD2 (5 bases). Germline lookup yields CDR1 SEHNR and CDR2 FQNEAQ (reference sequence). Trimming left V 4 bases short and J 2 bases short, with 18 bases between. The CDR3 loop spans 16 amino acids. The CDR3 bases are TGTGCCAGCAGCTCAACAGCACGGGGTTTTACCTACGAGCAGTACTTC. Translating it yields CASSSTARGFTYEQYF. The complete variable domain, with remaining parts taken from reference TRBV7-9 and TRBJ2-7, reads DTGVSQNPRHKITKRGQNVTFRCDPISEHNRLYWYRQTLGQGPEFLTYFQNEAQLEKSRLLSDRFSAERPKGSFSTLEIQRTEQGDSAMYLCASSSTARGFTYEQYFGPGTRLTVT.

The chain employs TRBV30 and TRBJ1-1; 9 bases agree with TRBD1. V shed 4 bases and J 7 bases; nucleotides not matched to a gene: 7. The CDR3 covers 13 residues. The germline V gene encodes CDR1 GTSNPN and CDR2 SVGIG (reference sequence). The CDR3 reads CAWKTGTGYEAFF. The CDR3 region has the DNA TGTGCCTGGAAAACCGGGACAGGGTATGAAGCTTTCTTT.

The chain carries TRBV5-8 and TRBJ2-7, with 9 bases matching TRBD1. Germline V gene lookup returns CDR1 SGHTS and CDR2 YDEGEE. J was trimmed by 7 bases and V by 5 bases; bases with no gene match: 10. The CDR3 is made up of 14 amino acids. CDR3 in amino acids: CASRPRDRAWEQYF. The DNA for the CDR3 is TGTGCCAGCAGACCCCGGGACAGGGCCTGGGAGCAGTACTTC.

This chain links TRBV28 with TRBJ1-2; tentatively, D is TRBD1 (6 bases). This CDR3 region has 17 residues. Germline V CDR1 and CDR2: MDHEN, SYDVKM. With 2 bases removed from V and 3 bases from J, the gap between germline ends came to 19 bases. This CDR3 is CASSLPILRGGYYGYTF. In nucleotides, the CDR3 is TGTGCCAGCAGTTTACCTATACTCCGGGGGGGCTACTATGGCTACACCTTC.

This chain links TRBV28 with TRBJ2-7; D gene ambiguous. The V and J ends lost 7 bases and 2 bases respectively, with 9 bases between them. Germline V gives CDR1 MDHEN, CDR2 SYDVKM. The CDR3 length is 12 residues. CDR3 DNA: TGTGCCAGCATGGTGGGCGCCTACGAGCAGTACTTC. Its protein product is CASMVGAYEQYF. The entire variable domain, with the rest obtained from reference TRBV28 and TRBJ2-7, is as follows: DVKVTQSSRYLVKRTGEKVFLECVQDMDHENMFWYRQDPGLGLRLIYFSYDVKMKEKGDIPEGYSVSREKKERFSLILESASTNQTSMYLCASMVGAYEQYFGPGTRLTVT.

V usage is TRBV25-1 and J usage is TRBJ2-5; 9 bases agree with TRBD2. The end of the DNA fits TRBJ2-7 better, so the J call may be wrong. The germline V gene has CDR1 MGHDK and CDR2 SYGVNS. The CDR3 has 16 residues. In DNA, the CDR3 is TGTGCCAGCAGTGGAAAAGGGCTAGCGGGGCCCTACGAGCAGTACTTC. It specifies CASSGKGLAGPYEQYF.

The J gene is TRBJ1-2, the V gene TRBV19; 8 bases map to TRBD1. After removal of 4 bases from V and 4 bases from J, the junction contained 8 bases not matched to a gene. The CDR3 is made up of 15 amino acids. In germline, CDR1 is LNHDA, CDR2 SQIVND (reference sequence). In nucleotides, the CDR3 is TGTGCCAGTAGTAGGGGACAGGCCTCGGGCTATGGCTACACCTTC. Translated, it gives CASSRGQASGYGYTF.

The rearrangement uses TRBV6-5 and TRBJ1-1; weak D call: TRBD1 (6 bases). CDR3 size: 14 residues. Germline CDR1 reads MNHEY; CDR2 reads SVGAGI. Trimming removed 0 bases from V and 6 bases from J, with 11 bases in between. This CDR3 reads CASSYSRGSAEAFF. CDR3 coding DNA: TGTGCCAGCAGTTACTCGAGGGGGTCCGCTGAAGCTTTCTTT.

The chain uses TRBV9 and TRBJ1-4; D not certain. The length of the CDR3 is 15 residues. From germline, CDR1 is SGDLS and CDR2 YYNGEE. Between the trimmed V and J ends, which lost 3 bases and 5 bases, there was a span of 14 bases. CDR3 protein: CASSAEGTANEKLFF. DNA for the CDR3: TGTGCCAGCAGCGCAGAGGGTACTGCAAATGAAAAACTGTTTTTT.

V is TRBV29-1 and J is TRBJ2-5; 10 bases agree with TRBD1. The CDR3 totals 14 residues. V shed 3 bases, J shed 5 bases, and the junction held 6 bases outside the gene matches. The V gene's germline CDR1 is SQVTM and CDR2 ANQGSEA. CDR3 residues: CSVEYGTGAETQYF. For the CDR3, the DNA is TGCAGCGTTGAGTACGGGACAGGGGCTGAGACCCAGTACTTC.

The chain recombines TRBV11-1 with TRBJ2-7, with D possibly TRBD1 on 5 matching bases. The CDR3 loop spans 14 amino acids. The V gene lost 7 bases and the J gene lost 0 bases, with 13 bases spanning the gap. CDR1 is SGHAT, CDR2 FQDESV, per germline (reference sequence). Here the CDR3 DNA reads TGTGCCAGCACCAAAAGGGGCGGCTCCTACGAGCAGTACTTC. It is translated as CASTKRGGSYEQYF.

The V gene is TRBV5-4, the J gene TRBJ2-5, with no clear D. This CDR3 comprises 14 residues. Per germline, CDR1 SGHNT and CDR2 YYREEE (reference sequence). V was pared by 1 base and J by 2 bases, with 9 bases between. The CDR3 is CASSLSSLQETQYF. CDR3 nucleotides: TGTGCCAGCAGCTTGTCGTCCCTACAAGAGACCCAGTACTTC.

The chain joins TRBV28 to TRBJ1-5, with D possibly TRBD1 on 6 matching bases. The ends were cut back, 2 bases at V and 6 bases at J, with 8 bases in the middle. This CDR3 is 13 amino acids long. CDR1 and CDR2 from the germline V gene are MDHEN and SYDVKM. The chain's CDR3 is CASSLKGGQPQHF. In DNA, the CDR3 is TGTGCCAGCAGTTTAAAAGGGGGTCAGCCCCAGCATTTT.

The rearrangement links TRBV6-8 to TRBJ2-1, with D possibly TRBD2 on 5 matching bases. The CDR3 consists of 16 residues. V lost 5 bases, J lost 4 bases, and 18 bases lay in between. CDR1 is MNHGY, CDR2 SAAAGT, per germline. CDR3 coding DNA: TGTGCCAGCAGTCCGTTAGCGAACCCCTCATACAATGAGCAGTTCTTC. Its translation: CASSPLANPSYNEQFF.

This clone showed up just a few times. The chain carries TRBV4-1 and TRBJ1-1; the match to TRBD1 covers 9 bases. Germline V CDR1 and CDR2: MGHRA, YSYEKL. V shed 1 base, J shed 0 bases, and the junction held 6 bases outside the gene matches. The CDR3 sequence is 17 residues long. The CDR3 bases are TGCGCCAGCAGCCAAGGTGCGACAGGGGGGGTGAACACTGAAGCTTTCTTT. Protein: CASSQGATGGVNTEAFF.

The V gene is TRBV4-3, the J gene TRBJ1-2, with 7 bases that match TRBD1. This CDR3 region has 15 residues. Unmatched junction bases numbered 5, after V lost 0 bases and J lost 4 bases. Germline V gene lookup returns CDR1 LGHNA and CDR2 YSLEER. The CDR3 protein is CASSQEPGGSYGYTF. The CDR3 coding sequence is TGCGCCAGCAGCCAAGAACCAGGGGGGAGCTATGGCTACACCTTC.

This chain connects TRBV29-1 to TRBJ2-5, with TRBD1 as a possible D gene (5 bases). V lost 4 bases, J lost 2 bases, and 8 bases lay in between. The V gene's germline CDR1 is SQVTM and CDR2 ANQGSEA. This CDR3 is 12 amino acids long. CDR3 sequence (DNA): TGCAGCGTTGGGACAACACAAGAGACCCAGTACTTC. Encoded protein: CSVGTTQETQYF.

This clone was found a few times. The gene calls are TRBV28 and TRBJ2-2; TRBD2 might be the D (5 bases). The germline gives CDR1 MDHEN, CDR2 SYDVKM. V was pared by 6 bases and J by 3 bases, with 8 bases between. The CDR3 spans 13 residues. The CDR3 DNA reads TGTGCCAGCAGCACTAGATACACCGGGGAGCTGTTTTTT. Translating it yields CASSTRYTGELFF.

This clone occurred once. The chain uses TRBV19 and TRBJ1-5; tentatively, D is TRBD1 (5 bases). CDR1 is LNHDA and CDR2 is SQIVND in the germline V gene (reference sequence). CDR3 size: 15 residues. Trimming pared 9 bases from V and 1 base from J, leaving 16 bases between. Here the CDR3 reads CASTPGGLSNQPQHF. For the CDR3, the DNA is TGTGCCAGCACCCCTGGGGGGTTAAGCAATCAGCCCCAGCATTTT.

This chain uses TRBV28 with TRBJ2-2; 12 bases match TRBD2. Unmatched junction bases numbered 12, after V lost 3 bases and J lost 7 bases. The CDR3 loop spans 18 amino acids. Germline values: CDR1 MDHEN, CDR2 SYDVKM. CDR3 region: CASSFMVSSGRAGGELFF. DNA for the CDR3: TGTGCCAGCAGTTTTATGGTATCTAGCGGGAGGGCCGGCGGGGAGCTGTTTTTT.

This clone occurred a few times. The chain has TRBV21-1 and TRBJ2-5; the DNA was not compared with TRBD2, the D call given in the table. TRBV21-1 represents a pseudogene. This CDR3 comprises 12 residues. CDR3 sequence (DNA): TGTGCCAGCAGCAAAAGCAAGGAGACCCAGTACTTC. It specifies CASSKSKETQYF.

The chain is built from TRBV7-2 and TRBJ2-7; 8 bases line up with TRBD2. Trimming cost V 1 base and J 3 bases; bases outside gene matches: 5. Germline-derived CDR1 and CDR2 are SGHTA and FQGNSA. This CDR3 region has 15 residues. CDR3 sequence reads: CASSLVGSGVYEQYF. The CDR3 region has the DNA TGTGCCAGCAGCTTAGTTGGTAGCGGGGTCTACGAGCAGTACTTC.

This CDR3 reads CASSPQGYSNQPQHF. CDR3 nucleotide sequence: TGTGCCAGCAGTCCTCAGGGGTATAGCAATCAGCCCCAGCATTTT. The V and J genes are TRBV7-3 and TRBJ1-5, with D maybe TRBD1 (6 bases). The CDR3 runs to 15 residues. Germline CDR1 is SGHTA and CDR2 is FQGTGA. The V end was cut by 6 bases, the J end by 0 bases, with 12 bases between.

V is TRBV19 and J is TRBJ1-2; 7 bases are shared with TRBD1. The CDR3 totals 19 residues. The V gene's germline CDR1 is LNHDA and CDR2 SQIVND (reference sequence). J lost 3 bases, V lost 1 base, and 17 bases had no gene match. CDR3 residues: CASSIVSIPYRGHHYGYTF. In nucleotides, the CDR3 is TGTGCCAGTAGTATAGTATCAATTCCTTACAGGGGACACCACTATGGCTACACCTTC.

The chain carries TRBV27 and TRBJ2-7; TRBD1 might be the D (6 bases). Trimming removed 6 bases from V and 5 bases from J, with 11 bases in between. The CDR3 extends over 12 amino acids. Germline CDR1 is MNHEY and CDR2 is SMNVEV (reference sequence). CDR3 DNA: TGTGCCAGCAGACAGGGCCGGCACGAGCAGTACTTC. It codes for CASRQGRHEQYF.